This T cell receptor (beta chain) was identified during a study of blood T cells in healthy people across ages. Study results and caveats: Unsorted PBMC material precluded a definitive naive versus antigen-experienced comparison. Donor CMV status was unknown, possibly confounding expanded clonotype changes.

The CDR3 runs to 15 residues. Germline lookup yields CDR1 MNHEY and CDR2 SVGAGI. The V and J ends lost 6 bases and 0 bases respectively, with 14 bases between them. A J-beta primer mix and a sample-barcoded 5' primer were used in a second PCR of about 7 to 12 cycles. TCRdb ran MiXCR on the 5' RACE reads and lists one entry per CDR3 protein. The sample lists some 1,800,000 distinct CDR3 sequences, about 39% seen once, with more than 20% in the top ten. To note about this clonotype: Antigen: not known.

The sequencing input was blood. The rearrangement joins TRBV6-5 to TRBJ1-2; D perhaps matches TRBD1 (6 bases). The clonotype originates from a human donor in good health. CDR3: CASSQGQPTNYGYTF. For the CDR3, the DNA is TGTGCCAGCAGCCAAGGACAGCCAACTAACTATGGCTACACCTTC.